The following is a T cell receptor (beta chain) sequence with its context. The same CDR3 can be traced to other DNA sequences in this sample. This record belongs to a study of blood T cell repertoires in COVID-19. Study context: Samples came from the United States, Italy and Spain, spanning acute and convalescent COVID-19. T cells, B-cell-depleted T cells, or PBMCs supplied cDNA or gDNA.

As originally analysed: Nucleated cell counts were estimated from reference gene primer amplification. The assay was immunoSEQ multiplex PCR, and TCRdb's table has in-frame clones only and misses some. V, J and clone size reflect that table, while D and trimming were determined from the DNA. The table includes approximately 46,000 clones, roughly 84% detected once. The source material was peripheral blood. This receptor was identified in an older woman with acute or convalescent COVID-19.

The DNA for the CDR3 is TGTGCCTGGAGTGTAAGGGGGCGCACAGATACGCAGTATTTT. Translating gives CAWSVRGRTDTQYF. This sequence joins TRBV30 and TRBJ2-3; the match to TRBD1 covers 7 bases. Losses at the gene ends were 0 bases for V and 1 base for J; bases not matched to a gene: 1. The CDR3 runs 14 residues. Germline assignment: CDR1 GTSNPN and CDR2 SVGIG (reference sequence).